Here is one T cell receptor (beta chain) with its context. Its cognate antigen is unknown. Some clones are missing from TCRdb's copy, which holds only in-frame ones; the method was immunoSEQ multiplex PCR. In the table there are 120,000 or so clones, 80% to 95% of which are singletons. The data derive from a study of siplizumab effects on memory and regulatory T cells. General study findings and limits: Sequences below about 10^-5 frequency were poorly captured. As a result, only a minor fraction of alloreactive clones mapped to unstimulated subsets. Mappable CD4+ clones that were alloreactive averaged 68.8% Treg-derived with siplizumab versus 26.9% in controls. Siplizumab produced a significant reduction in alloreactive sequences that were traceable to unstimulated CD4+ memory cells. Both greater diversity than memory cells and a major contribution to the alloresponse seemed to characterize naive T cells.

Per the germline V gene, CDR1 is MNHEY and CDR2 is SVGAGI. With 3 bases clipped from V and 6 bases from J, the junction kept 13 bases outside the gene matches. The CDR3 totals 16 residues. Sequenced sample: CD4+ T cells sorted from blood. The chain uses TRBV6-5 and TRBJ2-7, with 8 bases aligning to TRBD1. The sequence was collected from a human donor in good health. This CDR3 is CASSYTGQGGSGEQYF. The DNA for the CDR3 is TGTGCCAGCAGTTATACCGGACAGGGTGGGAGCGGCGAGCAGTACTTC.